One sample yielded the 3 T cell receptor beta chains listed below, sequenced in a study of regulatory T cells in long-lasting Graves disease. Regarding time point: newly diagnosed GD, antithyroid drugs for less than 3 months. With RNA extracted from PBMCs as input, the TCR library was made. Assembly of TCR beta libraries relied on iRepertoire HTBI primers together with Arm-PCR of CDR3 regions. TCRdb re-called the multiplex PCR reads with MiXCR, one entry per CDR3 protein. The profile covers approximately 230,000 distinct CDR3 sequences, with around 16% appearing a single time and over 20% taken by the ten largest. The input for sequencing was peripheral blood mononuclear cells (PBMCs), taken at new diagnosis, from a patient treated with antithyroid drugs. Receptors originate from a female donor with Graves disease.

The sample holds many counts of this clonotype. The V and J genes are TRBV5-1 and TRBJ2-2, with 9 bases lining up with TRBD1. Unmatched junction bases numbered 10, after V lost 2 bases and J lost 11 bases. The germline V gene encodes CDR1 SGHRS and CDR2 YFSETQ. The CDR3 totals 15 residues. The CDR3 DNA reads TGCGCCAGCAGCTTCCCTTTGGGACAGGGAGCCGAGCTGTTTTTT. It is translated as CASSFPLGQGAELFF.

As regards this clonotype: A much bigger clone sits one base away, suggesting this may be a read error. This chain connects TRBV5-1 to TRBJ1-1, with TRBD1 matching over 7 bases. Germline V gene sequence: CDR1 SGHRS, CDR2 YFSETQ. CDR3 length: 14 amino acids. The CDR3 reads CASSSGTENTEACF. Written as DNA, the CDR3 is TGCGCCAGCAGCTCCGGGACAGAGAACACTGAAGCTTGCTTT.

This clonotype was observed at least ten times. V gene TRBV6-1 combines with J gene TRBJ2-1, with D uncertain. V gave up 8 bases and J gave up 3 bases, with 8 bases separating them. There are 12 residues in the CDR3. Germline V gives CDR1 MNHNS, CDR2 SASEGT. The CDR3 DNA reads TGTGCCAGCGAACCGGGCTACAATGAGCAGTTCTTC. This sequence encodes CASEPGYNEQFF.